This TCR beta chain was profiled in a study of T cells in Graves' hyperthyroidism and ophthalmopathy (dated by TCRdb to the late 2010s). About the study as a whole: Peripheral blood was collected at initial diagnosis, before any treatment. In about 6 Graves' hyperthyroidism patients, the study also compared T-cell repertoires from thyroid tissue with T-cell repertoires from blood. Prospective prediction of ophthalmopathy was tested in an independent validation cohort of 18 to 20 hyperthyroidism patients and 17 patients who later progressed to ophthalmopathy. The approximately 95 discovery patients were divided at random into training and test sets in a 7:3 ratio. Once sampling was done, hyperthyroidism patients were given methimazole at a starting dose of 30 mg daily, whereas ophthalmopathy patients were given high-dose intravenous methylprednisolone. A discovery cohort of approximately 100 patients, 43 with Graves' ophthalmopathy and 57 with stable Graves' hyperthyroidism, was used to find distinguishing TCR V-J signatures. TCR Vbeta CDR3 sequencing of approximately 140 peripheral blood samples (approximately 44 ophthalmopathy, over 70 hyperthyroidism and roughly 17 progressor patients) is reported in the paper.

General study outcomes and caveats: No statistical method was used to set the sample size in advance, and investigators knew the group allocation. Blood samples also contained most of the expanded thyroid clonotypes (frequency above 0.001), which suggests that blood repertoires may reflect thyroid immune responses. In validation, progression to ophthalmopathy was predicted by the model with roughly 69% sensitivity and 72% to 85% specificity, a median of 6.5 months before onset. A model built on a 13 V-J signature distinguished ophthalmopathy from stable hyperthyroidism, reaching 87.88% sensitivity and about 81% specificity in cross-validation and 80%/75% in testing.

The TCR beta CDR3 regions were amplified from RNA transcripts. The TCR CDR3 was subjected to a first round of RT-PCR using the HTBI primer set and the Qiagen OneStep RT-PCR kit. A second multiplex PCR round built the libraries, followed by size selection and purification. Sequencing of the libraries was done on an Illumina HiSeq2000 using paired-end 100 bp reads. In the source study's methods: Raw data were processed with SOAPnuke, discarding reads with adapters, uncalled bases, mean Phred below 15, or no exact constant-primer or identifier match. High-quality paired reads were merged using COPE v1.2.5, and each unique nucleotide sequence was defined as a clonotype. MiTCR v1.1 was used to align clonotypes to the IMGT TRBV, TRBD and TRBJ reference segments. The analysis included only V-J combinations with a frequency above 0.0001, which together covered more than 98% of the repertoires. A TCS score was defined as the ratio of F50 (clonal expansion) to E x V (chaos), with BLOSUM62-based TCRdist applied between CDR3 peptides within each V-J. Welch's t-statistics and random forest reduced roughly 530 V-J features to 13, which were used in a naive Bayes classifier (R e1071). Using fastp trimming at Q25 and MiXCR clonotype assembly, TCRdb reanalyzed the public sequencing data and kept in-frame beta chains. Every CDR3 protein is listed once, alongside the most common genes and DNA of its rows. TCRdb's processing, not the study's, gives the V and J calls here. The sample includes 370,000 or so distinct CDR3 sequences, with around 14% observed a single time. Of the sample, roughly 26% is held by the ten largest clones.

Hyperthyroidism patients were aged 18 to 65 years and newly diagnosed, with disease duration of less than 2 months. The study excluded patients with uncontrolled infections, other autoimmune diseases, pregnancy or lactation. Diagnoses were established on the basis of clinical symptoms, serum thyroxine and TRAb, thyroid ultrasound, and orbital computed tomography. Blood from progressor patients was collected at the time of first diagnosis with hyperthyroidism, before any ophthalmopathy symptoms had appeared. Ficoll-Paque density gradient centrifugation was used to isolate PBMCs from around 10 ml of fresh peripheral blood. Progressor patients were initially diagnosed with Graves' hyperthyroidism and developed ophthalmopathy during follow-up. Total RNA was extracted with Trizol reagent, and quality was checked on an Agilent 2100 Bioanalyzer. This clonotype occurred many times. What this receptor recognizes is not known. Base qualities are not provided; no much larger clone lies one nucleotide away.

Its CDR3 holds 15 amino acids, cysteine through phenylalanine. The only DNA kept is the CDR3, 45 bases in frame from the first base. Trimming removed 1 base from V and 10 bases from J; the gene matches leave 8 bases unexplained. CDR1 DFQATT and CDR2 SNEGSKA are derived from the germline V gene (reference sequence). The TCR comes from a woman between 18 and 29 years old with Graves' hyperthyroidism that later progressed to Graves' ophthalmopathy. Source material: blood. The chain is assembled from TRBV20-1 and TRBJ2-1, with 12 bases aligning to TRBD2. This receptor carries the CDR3 CSARVASGRVEEQFF. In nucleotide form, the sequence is TGCAGTGCTAGAGTGGCTAGCGGGAGGGTAGAGGAGCAGTTCTTC.